This TCR beta chain came from a study of T-cell memory formation after mild COVID-19. Study overall: Clusters were largely donor specific.

Study outcomes and limitations: Chiefly within CM and EM were the contracting CD4+ clones; CD8+ ones were within EMRA. Contracting clones, day 15 to 85, had balanced CD4/CD8, and later expanders favored CD4+.

5'RACE primed at constant segments yielded TCR alpha and TCR beta cDNA libraries bearing sample barcodes and UMIs. TCRdb used MiXCR to reprocess the 5' RACE reads, holding one entry per CDR3 protein. The sample has 200,000 or so distinct CDR3 sequences, 16% seen once. This clonotype showed up just a few times. Antigen specificity is unknown. The CDR3 is 15 amino acids. The V and J ends lost 4 bases and 1 base, in that order; junction bases with no gene match: 5. Germline loops: CDR1 SGHTA, CDR2 FQGNSA. The specimen sequenced was PBMCs or a T cell subset sorted from them (not recorded which). V gene TRBV7-2 combines with J gene TRBJ2-3, with 7 bases lining up with TRBD2. This TCR came from an adult woman who had mild COVID-19 (a few samples of this study predate the infection). Cell type and time point are not known. CDR3 region: CASSSRDYGTDTQYF. The CDR3 DNA follows: TGTGCCAGCAGCTCCCGGGACTACGGCACAGATACGCAGTATTTT.